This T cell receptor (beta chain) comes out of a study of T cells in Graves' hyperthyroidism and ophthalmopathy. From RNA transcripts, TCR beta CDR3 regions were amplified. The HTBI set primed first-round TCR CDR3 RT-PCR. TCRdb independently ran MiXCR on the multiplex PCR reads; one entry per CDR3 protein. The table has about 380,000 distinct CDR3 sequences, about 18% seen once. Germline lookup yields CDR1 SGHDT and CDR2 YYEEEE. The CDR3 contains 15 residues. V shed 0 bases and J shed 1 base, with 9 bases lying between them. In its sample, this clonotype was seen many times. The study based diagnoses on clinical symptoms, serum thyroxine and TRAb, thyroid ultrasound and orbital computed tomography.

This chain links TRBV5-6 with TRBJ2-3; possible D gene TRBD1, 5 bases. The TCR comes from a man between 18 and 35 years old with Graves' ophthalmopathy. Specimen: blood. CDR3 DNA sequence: TGTGCCAGCAGCTTGGTGGACATCGGCACAGATACGCAGTATTTT. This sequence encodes CASSLVDIGTDTQYF.